The 9 T cell receptor beta chains below all came from one sample that was sequenced in a study of T cell responses to AZD1222 COVID-19 vaccine. Sequenced by immunoSEQ multiplex PCR; TCRdb stores in-frame clones only, minus some. The table includes more than 150,000 clones, roughly nine tenths detected once. The sequences come from peripheral blood, collected on day 0 of AZD1222 vaccination. The source of these receptors is an adult in good health.

This sequence joins TRBV7-9 and TRBJ1-3; 7 nucleotides match TRBD1. The CDR3 spans 16 residues. The V and J ends lost 3 bases and 4 bases, in that order; junction bases with no gene match: 9. Per germline, CDR1 SEHNR and CDR2 FQNEAQ (reference sequence). The CDR3 region is CASSLSQGLIGNTIYF. CDR3 DNA: TGTGCCAGCAGCTTGTCACAGGGGTTGATCGGAAACACCATATATTTT.

The rearrangement joins TRBV20-1 to TRBJ2-5; D is unresolved. The CDR3 is 11 residues long. The V gene's germline CDR1 is DFQATT and CDR2 SNEGSKA (reference sequence). The ends were cut back, 8 bases at V and 4 bases at J, with 11 bases in the middle. CDR3 nucleotides: TGCAGTCTTGTTGGGCGAGAGACCCAGTACTTC. It translates to CSLVGRETQYF.

The chain employs TRBV6-5 and TRBJ2-3; a possible D gene is TRBD2 (6 bases). The CDR3 has 15 amino acids. Germline V gene data show CDR1 as MNHEY and CDR2 as SVGAGI. The germline V and J ends were trimmed by 6 bases and 3 bases, with 16 bases remaining between them. In nucleotides, the CDR3 is TGTGCCAGCAGCCACTTCGGGGGTACGACAGATACGCAGTATTTT. Translation: CASSHFGGTTDTQYF.

The gene calls are TRBV2 and TRBJ1-6; TRBD1 agrees at 8 bases. The V gene's germline CDR1 is SNHLY and CDR2 FYNNEI. This CDR3 region has 14 residues. The J segment lost 8 bases and the V segment lost 6 bases, leaving 6 bases of the junction unmatched. The CDR3 nucleotides read TGTGCCAGCAGCAGACAGGGGAGGGATTCACCCCTCCACTTT. This encodes CASSRQGRDSPLHF.

The V gene is TRBV28, the J gene TRBJ2-1; possible D gene TRBD2, 6 bases. The germline gives CDR1 MDHEN, CDR2 SYDVKM. The ends were cut back, 5 bases at V and 3 bases at J, with 17 bases in the middle. The CDR3 loop spans 16 amino acids. CDR3 sequence (DNA): TGTGCCAGCAGTGCCGCGGGGCGGACCCGCTACAATGAGCAGTTCTTC. It specifies CASSAAGRTRYNEQFF. The whole variable domain, remainder taken from reference TRBV28 and TRBJ2-1, is DVKVTQSSRYLVKRTGEKVFLECVQDMDHENMFWYRQDPGLGLRLIYFSYDVKMKEKGDIPEGYSVSREKKERFSLILESASTNQTSMYLCASSAAGRTRYNEQFFGPGTRLTVL.

The chain joins TRBV6-5 to TRBJ2-7; 12 bases agree with TRBD1. Germline CDR1 reads MNHEY; CDR2 reads SVGAGI. This CDR3 is 14 amino acids long. V was pared by 5 bases and J by 4 bases, with 3 bases of the junction left unmatched. CDR3 region: CASSPGQGAYEQYF. The CDR3 coding sequence is TGTGCCAGCAGTCCGGGACAGGGGGCTTACGAGCAGTACTTC.

In this sample, this clone turned up a few times. This chain uses TRBV28 with TRBJ2-1, with TRBD1 matching over 7 bases. The CDR3 has 11 amino acids. Germline CDR1 MDHEN, CDR2 SYDVKM. After removal of 4 bases from V and 14 bases from J, the junction contained 5 bases not matched to a gene. CDR3 protein: CASSSDRKEFF. The CDR3 DNA follows: TGTGCCAGCAGTTCGGACAGGAAAGAGTTCTTC.

V usage is TRBV10-3 and J usage is TRBJ2-5; perhaps TRBD1 as D (6 bases). The CDR3 runs to 16 residues. The V and J ends lost 6 bases and 0 bases respectively, with 17 bases between them. CDR1 is ENHRY and CDR2 is SYGVKD in the germline V gene. CDR3 nucleotide sequence: TGTGCCATCAGGCCTCACAAGGACAGAAACCAAGAGACCCAGTACTTC. Translation: CAIRPHKDRNQETQYF.

DNA for the CDR3: TGTGCCAGCAGTTACCCGACAGGGGGCGCCGACTATGGCTACACCTTC. As protein: CASSYPTGGADYGYTF. The chain links TRBV6-2 or TRBV6-3 to TRBJ1-2, with TRBD1 matching 10 bases. The V gene's germline CDR1 is MNHEY and CDR2 SVGEGT. The CDR3 loop spans 16 amino acids. V was clipped by 2 bases and J by 3 bases; unmatched bases: 6.